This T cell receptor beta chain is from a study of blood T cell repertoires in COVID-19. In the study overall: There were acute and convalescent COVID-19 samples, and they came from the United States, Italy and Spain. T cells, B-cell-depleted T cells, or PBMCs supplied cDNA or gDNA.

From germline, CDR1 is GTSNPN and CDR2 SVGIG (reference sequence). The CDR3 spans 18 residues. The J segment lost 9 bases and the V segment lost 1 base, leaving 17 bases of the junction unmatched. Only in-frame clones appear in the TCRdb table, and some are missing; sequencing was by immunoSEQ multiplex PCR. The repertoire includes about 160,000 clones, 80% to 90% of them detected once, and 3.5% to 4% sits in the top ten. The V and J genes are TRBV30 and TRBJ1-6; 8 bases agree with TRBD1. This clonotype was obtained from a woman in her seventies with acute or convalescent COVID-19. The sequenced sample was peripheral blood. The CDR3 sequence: CAWSAGSWGRGLVSPLHF. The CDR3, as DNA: TGTGCCTGGAGTGCAGGGAGTTGGGGCAGGGGGCTGGTTTCACCCCTCCACTTT. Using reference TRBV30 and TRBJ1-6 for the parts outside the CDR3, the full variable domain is SQTIHQWPATLVQPVGSPLSLECTVEGTSNPNLYWYRQAAGRGLQLLFYSVGIGQISSEVPQNLSASRPQDRQFILSSKKLLLSDSGFYLCAWSAGSWGRGLVSPLHFGNGTRLTVT.